This entry is about one TCR beta chain. Its antigen is unidentified. This record comes from a study of Ad26.COV2.S vaccination and SARS-CoV-2 variants. At the level of the study: Each vaccinee took Ad26.COV2.S intramuscularly, once or twice 56 days apart.

Study observations and caveats: Substantial breadth in spike-specific CD8+ and CD4+ T cell responses was reportedly seen after vaccination. The study found similar non-spike TCR breadth in vaccine and placebo recipients. From the TCR breadth and depth analyses, total T cell responses may have been underestimated.

Some clones are missing from TCRdb's copy, which holds only in-frame ones; the method was immunoSEQ multiplex PCR. This sample yields some 390,000 clones, of which 75% to 90% are seen a single time; about 1.9% belongs to the top ten. Germline values: CDR1 GTSNPN, CDR2 SVGIG (reference sequence). There are 15 residues in the CDR3. V was pared by 5 bases and J by 1 base, with 14 bases between. Noted treatment: some 20 received Ad26.COV2.S at low or high dose, single or two shots; about 5 received placebo; per-sample allocation not given. Each sample was drawn 63 days after the first injection (of vaccine or placebo).

This sequence originates from a person between 18 and 59 years old who received the Ad26.COV2.S COVID-19 vaccine or a placebo. Sequencing used peripheral blood, obtained in a trial of Ad26.COV2.S vaccine versus placebo. This rearrangement joins TRBV30 to TRBJ2-2; D possibly corresponds to TRBD1 (6 bases). The chain's CDR3 is CAWETGTMNTGELFF. As DNA, the CDR3 is TGTGCCTGGGAAACCGGGACAATGAACACCGGGGAGCTGTTTTTT.